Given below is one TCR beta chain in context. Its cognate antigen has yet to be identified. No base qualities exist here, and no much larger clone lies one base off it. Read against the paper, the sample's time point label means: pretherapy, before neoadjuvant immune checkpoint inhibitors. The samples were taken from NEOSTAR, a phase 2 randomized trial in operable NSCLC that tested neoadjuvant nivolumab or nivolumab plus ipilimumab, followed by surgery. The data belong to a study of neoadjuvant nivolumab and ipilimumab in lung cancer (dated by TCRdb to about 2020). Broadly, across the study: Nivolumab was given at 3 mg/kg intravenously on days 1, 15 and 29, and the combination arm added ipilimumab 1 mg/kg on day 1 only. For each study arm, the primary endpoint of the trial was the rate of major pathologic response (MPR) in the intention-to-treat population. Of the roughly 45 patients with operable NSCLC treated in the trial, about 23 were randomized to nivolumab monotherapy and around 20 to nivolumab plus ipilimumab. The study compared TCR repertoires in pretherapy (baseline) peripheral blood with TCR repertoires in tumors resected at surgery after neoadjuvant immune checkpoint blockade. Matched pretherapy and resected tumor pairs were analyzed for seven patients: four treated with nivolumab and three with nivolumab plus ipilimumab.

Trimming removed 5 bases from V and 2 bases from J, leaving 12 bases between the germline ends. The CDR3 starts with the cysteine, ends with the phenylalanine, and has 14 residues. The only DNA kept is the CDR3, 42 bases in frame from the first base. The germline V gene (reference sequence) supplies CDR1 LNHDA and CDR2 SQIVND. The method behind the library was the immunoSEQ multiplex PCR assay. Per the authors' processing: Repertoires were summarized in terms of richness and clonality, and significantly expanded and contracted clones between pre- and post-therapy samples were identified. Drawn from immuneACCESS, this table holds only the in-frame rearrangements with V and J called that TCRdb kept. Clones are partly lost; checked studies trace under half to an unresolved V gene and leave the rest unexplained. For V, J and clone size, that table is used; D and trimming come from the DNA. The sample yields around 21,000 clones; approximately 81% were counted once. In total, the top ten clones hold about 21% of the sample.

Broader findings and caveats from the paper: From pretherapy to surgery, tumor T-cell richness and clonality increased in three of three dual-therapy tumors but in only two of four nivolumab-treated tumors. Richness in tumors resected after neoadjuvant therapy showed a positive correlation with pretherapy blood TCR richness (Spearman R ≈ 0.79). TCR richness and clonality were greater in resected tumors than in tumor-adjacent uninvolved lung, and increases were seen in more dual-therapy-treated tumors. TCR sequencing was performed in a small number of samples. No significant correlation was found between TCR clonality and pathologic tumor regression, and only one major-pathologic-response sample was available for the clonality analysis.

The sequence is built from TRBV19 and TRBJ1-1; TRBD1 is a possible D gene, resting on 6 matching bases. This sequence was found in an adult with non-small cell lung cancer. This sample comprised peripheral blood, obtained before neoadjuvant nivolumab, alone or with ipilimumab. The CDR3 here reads CASSDRTANTEAFF. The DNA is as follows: TGTGCCAGTAGTGATCGGACAGCCAACACTGAAGCTTTCTTT.